Listed here are 27 T cell receptor beta chains from one sample, sequenced in a study of T cell changes during pregnancy in multiple sclerosis. The repertoire was sequenced with immunoSEQ multiplex PCR; TCRdb's copy has only in-frame clones and lacks some. The data contain approximately 30,000 clones, 89% of them singletons. This sample comprised CD4+ T cells from peripheral blood mononuclear cells, obtained in the first trimester of pregnancy. These receptors all come from a female donor in good health, enrolled as a control in a pregnancy study.

V gene TRBV19 combines with J gene TRBJ2-6, with D uncertain. The CDR3 runs 14 residues. Germline V gene lookup returns CDR1 LNHDA and CDR2 SQIVND (reference sequence). V was shortened by 5 bases and J by 0 bases, with 5 bases between the two germline ends. The CDR3 loop reads CASSFYSGANVLTF. The DNA for the CDR3 is TGTGCCAGTAGTTTTTACTCTGGGGCCAACGTCCTGACTTTC.

The CDR3, as DNA: TGCGCCAGCAGCTCTGACCTAGAGGCTTTCTTT. Encoded protein: CASSSDLEAFF. The chain joins TRBV5-1 to TRBJ1-1; D remains unclear. The germline V gene encodes CDR1 SGHRS and CDR2 YFSETQ. The CDR3 extends over 11 amino acids. The V end lost 3 bases, the J end lost 11 bases, and 11 bases lay between the germline ends. The whole variable domain, remainder taken from reference TRBV5-1 and TRBJ1-1, is KAGVTQTPRYLIKTRGQQVTLSCSPISGHRSVSWYQQTPGQGLQFLFEYFSETQRNKGNFPGRFSGRQFSNSRSEMNVSTLELGDSALYLCASSSDLEAFFGQGTRLTVV.

The genes are TRBV19 and TRBJ1-5, with 7 bases matching TRBD1. The V and J ends lost 1 base and 3 bases, in that order; junction bases with no gene match: 3. CDR1 is LNHDA and CDR2 is SQIVND in the germline V gene (reference sequence). The CDR3 is 15 amino acids. CDR3 residues: CASSIGGGNNQPQHF. The CDR3 nucleotides are TGTGCCAGTAGTATAGGAGGGGGCAACAATCAGCCCCAGCATTTT.

The chain joins TRBV13 to TRBJ1-1, with D unclear. This CDR3 is built from 14 residues. Trimming took off 0 bases at V and 0 bases at J, with 5 bases between the two ends. The germline V gene has CDR1 PRHDT and CDR2 FYEKMQ (reference sequence). The CDR3 sequence: CASSLGQVNTEAFF. Here the CDR3 DNA reads TGTGCCAGCAGCTTAGGCCAGGTGAACACTGAAGCTTTCTTT. The full variable domain, its missing parts supplied by reference TRBV13 and TRBJ1-1, is AAGVIQSPRHLIKEKRETATLKCYPIPRHDTVYWYQQGPGQDPQFLISFYEKMQSDKGSIPDRFSAQQFSDYHSELNMSSLELGDSALYFCASSLGQVNTEAFFGQGTRLTVV.

The chain has TRBV27 and TRBJ2-7, with 11 bases fitting TRBD1. J gave up 3 bases and V 1 base, and 11 bases lay outside the gene matches. Germline V gene sequence: CDR1 MNHEY, CDR2 SMNVEV (reference sequence). CDR3 length: 18 amino acids. The CDR3 DNA sequence: TGTGCCAGCAGTTTATACTACCGGGACAGGGGGGCACACTACGAGCAGTACTTC. This sequence encodes CASSLYYRDRGAHYEQYF.

In DNA, the CDR3 is TGTGCCAGTAGTATAGGGGAGGGGAAGGCAGATACGCAGTATTTT. Encoded protein: CASSIGEGKADTQYF. V usage is TRBV19 and J usage is TRBJ2-3, with 7 bases fitting TRBD2. Trimming cost V 1 base and J 4 bases; bases outside gene matches: 5. CDR1 LNHDA and CDR2 SQIVND come from the germline V gene (reference sequence). This CDR3 has 15 residues.

The V and J genes are TRBV5-4 and TRBJ1-2; 8 nucleotides align to TRBD1. Germline CDR1 and CDR2: SGHNT and YYREEE (reference sequence). V was pared by 0 bases and J by 8 bases, with 9 bases of the junction left unmatched. CDR3 length: 15 amino acids. CDR3 sequence reads: CASSLAYETGDGYTF. CDR3 coding DNA: TGTGCCAGCAGCTTGGCCTACGAGACAGGGGACGGCTACACCTTC.

The chain employs TRBV27 and TRBJ2-1; possible D gene TRBD2, 5 bases. The CDR3 contains 13 residues. Per the germline V gene, CDR1 is MNHEY and CDR2 is SMNVEV (reference sequence). V was pared by 5 bases and J by 6 bases, with 11 bases between. The CDR3 DNA sequence: TGTGCCAGCAGTAGGACTTCCCTCAATGAGCAGTTCTTC. It encodes CASSRTSLNEQFF.

V usage is TRBV6-6 and J usage is TRBJ2-3; D perhaps matches TRBD1 (5 bases). CDR1 and CDR2 (germline): MNHNY, SVGAGI (reference sequence). The CDR3 length is 15 residues. Trimming pared 7 bases from V and 3 bases from J, leaving 17 bases between. In nucleotides, the CDR3 is TGTGCCAGCAATACAGGAGCAGGGTTGACAGATACGCAGTATTTT. Translation gives CASNTGAGLTDTQYF.

The chain combines TRBV5-5 with TRBJ1-1, with TRBD1 as a possible D gene (5 bases). Germline V gene lookup returns CDR1 SGHKS and CDR2 YYEKEE (reference sequence). Deletions cut 4 bases from V and 1 base from J, with 11 bases between. This CDR3 spans 14 amino acids. The CDR3 coding sequence is TGTGCCAGCAGCCAAGTCGGACAGAACACTGAAGCTTTCTTT. Amino acids: CASSQVGQNTEAFF. Looking up the rest from reference TRBV5-5 and TRBJ1-1 gives the full variable domain: DAGVTQSPTHLIKTRGQQVTLRCSPISGHKSVSWYQQVLGQGPQFIFQYYEKEERGRGNFPDRFSARQFPNYSSELNVNALLLGDSALYLCASSQVGQNTEAFFGQGTRLTVV.

The chain joins TRBV7-3 to TRBJ2-7; TRBD2 aligns across 8 bases. Germline CDR1 is SGHTA and CDR2 is FQGTGA. The CDR3 spans 14 residues. J was trimmed by 3 bases and V by 2 bases; bases with no gene match: 3. The CDR3 coding sequence is TGTGCCAGCAGCTTAGCGGGGGGTAACTACGAGCAGTACTTC. Amino acids: CASSLAGGNYEQYF.

A few counts support this clone. J is TRBJ1-1 and V is TRBV6-5; D is possibly TRBD1 (6 bases). From germline, CDR1 is MNHEY and CDR2 SVGAGI. The CDR3 is 13 amino acids. V lost 8 bases to trimming and J lost 2 bases, with 12 bases between them. CDR3 region: CASWRQVNTEAFF. CDR3 coding DNA: TGTGCCAGCTGGAGACAGGTAAACACTGAAGCTTTCTTT.

In this sample, this clone turned up once. This chain links TRBV1 with TRBJ1-1. TRBV1 is reported as a pseudogene. This CDR3 comprises 15 residues. The CDR3 is CTSSHCDFGGAEAFF. The CDR3 DNA is TGCACCAGCAGCCACTGTGACTTTGGGGGGGCTGAAGCTTTCTTT.

This clone has only one observation. The CDR3 nucleotides are TGTGCCAGCAGTAACGCTTGGGCAGACCATAAGGATGAGCAGTTCTTC. Its translation: CASSNAWADHKDEQFF. The chain recombines TRBV28 with TRBJ2-1; D is ambiguous. Trimming left V 5 bases short and J 8 bases short, with 22 bases between. The CDR3 has 16 amino acids. Germline lookup yields CDR1 MDHEN and CDR2 SYDVKM. Full variable domain (outside the CDR3, taken from reference TRBV28 and TRBJ2-1): DVKVTQSSRYLVKRTGEKVFLECVQDMDHENMFWYRQDPGLGLRLIYFSYDVKMKEKGDIPEGYSVSREKKERFSLILESASTNQTSMYLCASSNAWADHKDEQFFGPGTRLTVL.

The chain is built from TRBV7-3 and TRBJ2-3; 10 bases map to TRBD2. The CDR3 totals 15 residues. In germline, CDR1 is SGHTA, CDR2 FQGTGA. Unmatched junction bases numbered 5, after V lost 5 bases and J lost 3 bases. CDR3 sequence reads: CASSPSGRGTDTQYF. DNA of the CDR3: TGTGCCAGCAGCCCCAGCGGGAGGGGAACAGATACGCAGTATTTT.

This clone was seen only once. This chain connects TRBV28 to TRBJ1-1; a weak D match, TRBD1 (6 bases). With 5 bases removed from V and 5 bases from J, the gap between germline ends came to 15 bases. This CDR3 region has 14 residues. Germline CDR1 is MDHEN and CDR2 is SYDVKM. The CDR3 coding sequence is TGTGCCAGCAGTCGGAACAGGGCGGGTACTGAAGCTTTCTTT. It specifies CASSRNRAGTEAFF.

With respect to this clone: Other nucleotide sequences in the sample specify the same CDR3. The chain links TRBV2 to TRBJ1-1; D possibly corresponds to TRBD1 (5 bases). V lost 2 bases to trimming and J lost 3 bases, with 10 bases between them. The germline gives CDR1 SNHLY, CDR2 FYNNEI. The CDR3 covers 14 residues. Here the CDR3 reads CASSEMGRDTEAFF. CDR3 nucleotides: TGTGCCAGCAGTGAAATGGGCAGGGACACTGAAGCTTTCTTT. Based on the CDR3 plus reference TRBV2 and TRBJ1-1, the full variable domain is EPEVTQTPSHQVTQMGQEVILRCVPISNHLYFYWYRQILGQKVEFLVSFYNNEISEKSEIFDDQFSVERPDGSNFTLKIRSTKLEDSAMYFCASSEMGRDTEAFFGQGTRLTVV.

The chain couples TRBV5-6 to TRBJ2-1, with D maybe TRBD1 (6 bases). V gave up 2 bases and J gave up 0 bases, with 12 bases separating them. Germline V gene data show CDR1 as SGHDT and CDR2 as YYEEEE. CDR3 length equals 16 residues. The CDR3 coding sequence is TGTGCCAGCAGCTTAGGGGGATGGAGCTCCTACAATGAGCAGTTCTTC. Its protein product is CASSLGGWSSYNEQFF. Supplemented by reference TRBV5-6 and TRBJ2-1, the full variable domain reads DAGVTQSPTHLIKTRGQQVTLRCSPKSGHDTVSWYQQALGQGPQFIFQYYEEEERQRGNFPDRFSGHQFPNYSSELNVNALLLGDSALYLCASSLGGWSSYNEQFFGPGTRLTVL.

This clone was seen only once. V and J are TRBV5-5 and TRBJ1-2; unclear D gene. Trimming stripped 2 bases from V and 3 bases from J, with 8 bases between. CDR3 length: 13 amino acids. CDR1 and CDR2 from the germline V gene are SGHKS and YYEKEE (reference sequence). CDR3 residues: CASSLNTDYGYTF. CDR3 nucleotide sequence: TGTGCCAGCAGCTTAAACACAGACTATGGCTACACCTTC.

The chain uses TRBV5-6 and TRBJ2-1; 11 nucleotides agree with TRBD2. The CDR3 loop spans 18 amino acids. The J segment lost 6 bases and the V segment lost 4 bases, leaving 15 bases of the junction unmatched. Germline assignment: CDR1 SGHDT and CDR2 YYEEEE. The CDR3 DNA is TGTGCCAGCAGCCGGACTAGCGGGCCACGACTCGGCTCCAATGAGCAGTTCTTC. Its translation is CASSRTSGPRLGSNEQFF.

This clone was detected a few times. This rearrangement joins TRBV5-4 to TRBJ2-1; 7 nucleotides line up with TRBD2. Trimming at V came to 0 bases and at J to 7 bases, leaving 7 bases not matched to a gene. The CDR3 covers 15 residues. Germline-derived CDR1 and CDR2 are SGHNT and YYREEE (reference sequence). As DNA, the CDR3 is TGTGCCAGCAGCTTGGATGCGGGAGCAGAGAATGAGCAGTTCTTC. Amino acid sequence: CASSLDAGAENEQFF.

This clone was detected only once. The chain joins TRBV4-1 to TRBJ1-4, with D possibly TRBD1 on 6 matching bases. CDR1 and CDR2 from the germline V gene are MGHRA and YSYEKL. This CDR3 spans 15 amino acids. The V gene lost 1 base and the J gene lost 6 bases, with 12 bases spanning the gap. The CDR3 bases are TGCGCCAGCAGCCAAGGGCGGGGGGCGGATGAAAAACTGTTTTTT. The encoded protein is CASSQGRGADEKLFF.

The rearrangement uses TRBV9 and TRBJ2-1, with a possible D match to TRBD2 (6 bases). Germline values: CDR1 SGDLS, CDR2 YYNGEE. The CDR3 length is 10 residues. V lost 5 bases to trimming and J lost 9 bases, with 6 bases between them. CDR3: CASRGGEQFF. The DNA for the CDR3 is TGTGCCAGCAGGGGGGGTGAGCAGTTCTTC.

The chain recombines TRBV11-1 with TRBJ1-2, with D possibly being TRBD1 (6 bases). CDR1 is SGHAT and CDR2 is FQDESV in the germline V gene (reference sequence). V lost 8 bases to trimming and J lost 2 bases, with 12 bases between them. CDR3 length: 13 residues. The CDR3 reads CASSGQQNYGYTF. DNA for the CDR3: TGTGCCAGCTCGGGACAACAAAACTATGGCTACACCTTC.

CDR3 region: CASSQAREQETQYF. The CDR3 nucleotides read TGTGCCAGCAGCCAGGCCCGGGAGCAAGAGACCCAGTACTTC. This chain uses TRBV7-9 with TRBJ2-5; D is perhaps TRBD2 (6 bases). CDR1 and CDR2 from the germline V gene are SEHNR and FQNEAQ (reference sequence). The V end was cut by 5 bases, the J end by 2 bases, with 12 bases between. This CDR3 spans 14 amino acids.

This chain links TRBV6-1 with TRBJ2-7; TRBD1 aligns across 7 bases. The CDR3 has 14 residues. Germline lookup yields CDR1 MNHNS and CDR2 SASEGT. V gave up 5 bases and J gave up 3 bases; unmatched junction bases: 7. CDR3 bases: TGTGCCAGCAGTTTCATCGACAGGGTCTACGAGCAGTACTTC. Its protein is CASSFIDRVYEQYF.

This chain links TRBV27 with TRBJ1-2; the D is unclear. The CDR3 consists of 14 residues. V gave up 8 bases and J gave up 4 bases, with 17 bases separating them. Looked up from germline, CDR1 is MNHEY and CDR2 is SMNVEV (reference sequence). The DNA of the CDR3 is TGTGCCAGCGCATCCTTAGTATCTACCTATGGCTACACCTTC. Encoded protein: CASASLVSTYGYTF.